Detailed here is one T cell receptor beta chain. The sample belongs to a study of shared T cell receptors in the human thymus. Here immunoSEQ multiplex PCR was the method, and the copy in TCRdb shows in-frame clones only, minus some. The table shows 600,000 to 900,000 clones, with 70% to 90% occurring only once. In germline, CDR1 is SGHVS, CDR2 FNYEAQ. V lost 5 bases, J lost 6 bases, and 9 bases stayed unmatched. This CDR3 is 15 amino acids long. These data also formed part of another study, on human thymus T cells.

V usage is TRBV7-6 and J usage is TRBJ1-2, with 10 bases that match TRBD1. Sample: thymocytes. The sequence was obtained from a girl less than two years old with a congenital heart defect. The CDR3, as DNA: TGTGCCAGCAGCCGGACCCAGGACAGGGGGGATGGCTACACCTTC. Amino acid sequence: CASSRTQDRGDGYTF. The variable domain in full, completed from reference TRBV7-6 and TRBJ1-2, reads GAGVSQSPRYKVTKRGQDVALRCDPISGHVSLYWYRQALGQGPEFLTYFNYEAQQDKSGLPNDRFSAERPEGSISTLTIQRTEQRDSAMYRCASSRTQDRGDGYTFGSGTRLTVV.